These 8 T cell receptor beta chains originate from one sample sequenced in a study of response to subunit inactivated influenza vaccine. TCRdb recomputed calls from the RT-PCR reads with MiXCR, one row per CDR3 protein. This table holds hundreds of thousands of distinct CDR3 sequences, 12% to 15% found once. The source was PBMCs from blood, collected about 14 days before vaccination. Receptors were obtained from a man over 45 who received an inactivated influenza vaccine.

This clonotype appeared a few times. The CDR3 loop is CASSSQPGQIYNEQFF. In nucleotides, the CDR3 is TGTGCCAGCAGCTCTCAACCGGGACAGATCTACAATGAGCAGTTCTTC. The J gene is TRBJ2-1, the V gene TRBV7-2; 7 positions match TRBD1. J gave up 3 bases and V 4 bases, and 9 bases lay outside the gene matches. The CDR3 loop spans 16 amino acids. The germline V gene has CDR1 SGHTA and CDR2 FQGNSA.

This clonotype was counted between two and nine times. The rearrangement links TRBV7-2 to TRBJ2-7, with 8 nucleotides matching TRBD2. V dropped 1 base and J dropped 6; count of bases not matched to a gene: 11. CDR1 is SGHTA, CDR2 FQGNSA, per germline. There are 16 residues in the CDR3. CDR3 coding DNA: TGTGCCAGCAGCTTAGTCGGCGGGGGGCCAACGGTCGAGCAGTACTTC. It encodes CASSLVGGGPTVEQYF.

This rearrangement joins TRBV12-5 to TRBJ2-2, with D unresolved. The V end lost 1 base, the J end lost 4 bases, and 7 bases lay between the germline ends. The length of the CDR3 is 14 residues. Germline V gene sequence: CDR1 LGHNT, CDR2 FRNRAP. CDR3 nucleotide sequence: TGTGCTAGTGGTTTGGACCTATTCACCGGGGAGCTGTTTTTT. Translating gives CASGLDLFTGELFF.

This clonotype was seen ten or more times. The V call is TRBV5-1, the J call TRBJ2-2; D unclear. Germline CDR1 is SGHRS and CDR2 is YFSETQ. Trimming removed 1 base from V and 2 bases from J, with 15 bases in between. The CDR3 consists of 17 residues. The CDR3 loop is CASSLRQTYTNTGELFF. In nucleotides, the CDR3 is TGCGCCAGCAGCTTGCGGCAGACATATACAAACACCGGGGAGCTGTTTTTT. The full variable domain, in which reference TRBV5-1 and TRBJ2-2 provide the parts outside the CDR3, is KAGVTQTPRYLIKTRGQQVTLSCSPISGHRSVSWYQQTPGQGLQFLFEYFSETQRNKGNFPGRFSGRQFSNSRSEMNVSTLELGDSALYLCASSLRQTYTNTGELFFGEGSRLTVL.

This clonotype was found a few times. CDR3 DNA: TGTGCCAGCAGTTGGGCTAGCGGGGGGAACTACGAGCAGTACTTC. Encoded protein: CASSWASGGNYEQYF. The rearrangement links TRBV6-5 to TRBJ2-7, with 11 bases that match TRBD2. The V gene's germline CDR1 is MNHEY and CDR2 SVGAGI. V shed 4 bases and J 3 bases; nucleotides not matched to a gene: 5. The CDR3 loop spans 15 amino acids.

This clonotype was observed many times. This sequence joins TRBV7-9 and TRBJ2-7; 9 bases line up with TRBD1. There are 16 residues in the CDR3. Germline CDR1 SEHNR, CDR2 FQNEAQ (reference sequence). J lost 3 bases, V lost 5 bases, and 11 bases had no gene match. The CDR3 region has the DNA TGTGCCAGCAGCCCCCTCCCGGGACAGGGTGGCTACGAGCAGTACTTC. As protein: CASSPLPGQGGYEQYF.

Only a few counts were recorded for this clonotype. The CDR3 reads CASSPRVDQPQHF. The CDR3 DNA is TGTGCCAGCAGTCCAAGGGTAGATCAGCCCCAGCATTTT. This chain uses TRBV12-3 or TRBV12-4 with TRBJ1-5; D remains ambiguous. V was shortened by 5 bases and J by 5 bases, with 10 bases between the two germline ends. There are 13 residues in the CDR3.

The chain uses TRBV30 and TRBJ1-5, with 7 bases identical to TRBD1. Germline V lookup: CDR1 GTSNPN, CDR2 SVGIG (reference sequence). The CDR3 runs to 15 residues. The V segment lost 2 bases and the J segment 4 bases; nucleotides outside the gene matches: 8. CDR3 residues: CAWSSGQEKNQPQHF. CDR3 nucleotide sequence: TGTGCCTGGAGTAGCGGACAGGAAAAAAATCAGCCCCAGCATTTT.